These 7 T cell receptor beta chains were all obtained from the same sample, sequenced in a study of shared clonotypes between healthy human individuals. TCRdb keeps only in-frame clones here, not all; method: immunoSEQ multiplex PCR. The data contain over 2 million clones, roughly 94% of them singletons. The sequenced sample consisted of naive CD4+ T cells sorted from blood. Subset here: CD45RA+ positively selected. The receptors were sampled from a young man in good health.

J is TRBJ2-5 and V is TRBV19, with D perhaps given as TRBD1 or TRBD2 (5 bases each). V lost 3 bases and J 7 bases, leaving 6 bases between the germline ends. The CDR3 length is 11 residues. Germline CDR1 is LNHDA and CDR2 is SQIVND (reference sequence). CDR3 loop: CASSMGPTQYF. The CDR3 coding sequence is TGTGCCAGTAGTATGGGACCGACCCAGTACTTC.

In DNA form, the CDR3 reads TGTGCCTGGAGTAAAGGACAGGTCTACGAGCAGTACTTC. Amino acid sequence: CAWSKGQVYEQYF. The chain combines TRBV30 with TRBJ2-7; the match to TRBD1 covers 7 bases. The CDR3 contains 13 residues. In germline, CDR1 is GTSNPN, CDR2 SVGIG (reference sequence). V lost 2 bases and J lost 3; bases outside the gene matches: 4.

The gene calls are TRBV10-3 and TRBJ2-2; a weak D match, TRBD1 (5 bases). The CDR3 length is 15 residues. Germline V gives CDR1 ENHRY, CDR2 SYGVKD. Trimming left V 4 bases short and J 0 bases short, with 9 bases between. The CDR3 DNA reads TGTGCCATCAGTGGCTTGACAGCGAACACCGGGGAGCTGTTTTTT. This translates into CAISGLTANTGELFF.

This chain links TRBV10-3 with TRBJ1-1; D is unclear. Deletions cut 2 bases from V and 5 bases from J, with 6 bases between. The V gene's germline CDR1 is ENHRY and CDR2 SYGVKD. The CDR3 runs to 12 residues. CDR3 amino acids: CAISEGRTEAFF. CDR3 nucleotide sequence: TGTGCCATCAGTGAGGGAAGAACTGAAGCTTTCTTT.

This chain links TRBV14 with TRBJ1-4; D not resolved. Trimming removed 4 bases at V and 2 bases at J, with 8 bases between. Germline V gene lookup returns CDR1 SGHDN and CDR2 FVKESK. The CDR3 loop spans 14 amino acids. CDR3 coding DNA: TGTGCCAGCAGCCGACAAAGGACTAATGAAAAACTGTTTTTT. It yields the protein CASSRQRTNEKLFF.

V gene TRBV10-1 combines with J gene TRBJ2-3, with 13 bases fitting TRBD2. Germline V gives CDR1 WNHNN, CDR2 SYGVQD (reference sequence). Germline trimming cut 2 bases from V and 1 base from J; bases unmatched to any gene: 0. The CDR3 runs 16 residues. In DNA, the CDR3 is TGCGCCAGCAGTGAGGGACTAGCGGGGGGCACAGATACGCAGTATTTT. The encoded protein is CASSEGLAGGTDTQYF.

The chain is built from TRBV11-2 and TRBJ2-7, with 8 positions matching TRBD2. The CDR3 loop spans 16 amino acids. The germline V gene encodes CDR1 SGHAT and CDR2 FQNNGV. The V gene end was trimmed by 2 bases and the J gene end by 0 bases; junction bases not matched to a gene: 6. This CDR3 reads CASSLQLADSSYEQYF. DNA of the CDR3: TGTGCCAGCAGCTTACAACTAGCGGACAGCTCCTACGAGCAGTACTTC.